The clone carrying this T cell receptor beta chain occurred a few times. The ends were cut back, 1 base at V and 1 base at J, with 7 bases in the middle. There are 13 residues in the CDR3. The germline CDR1 and CDR2 sequences are DFQATT and SNEGSKA (reference sequence). This entry is derived from a study of tumor-infiltrating lymphocytes in oesophageal squamous cell carcinoma. Each CDR3 protein gets one entry after TCRdb re-called the PCR reads with MiXCR. This table has roughly 14,000 distinct CDR3 sequences, 40% to 60% appearing once. Sequenced material: blood. This sequence was found in a male donor with esophageal squamous cell carcinoma. The chain carries TRBV20-1 and TRBJ1-1; no clear D gene. CDR3 sequence reads: CSARVAGNTEAFF. CDR3 nucleotides: TGCAGTGCTAGAGTGGCGGGGAACACTGAAGCTTTCTTT.